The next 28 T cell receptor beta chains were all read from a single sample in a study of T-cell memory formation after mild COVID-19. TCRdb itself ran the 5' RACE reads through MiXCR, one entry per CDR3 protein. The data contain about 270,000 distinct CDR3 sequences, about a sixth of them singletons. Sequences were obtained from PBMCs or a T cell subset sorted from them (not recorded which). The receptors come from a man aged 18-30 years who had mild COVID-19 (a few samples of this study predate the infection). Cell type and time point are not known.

The CDR3 coding sequence is TGCGCCAGCAGCCAAGATGTGGGAAATGAGCAGTTCTTC. The encoded protein is CASSQDVGNEQFF. This sequence joins TRBV4-3 and TRBJ2-1; D uncertain. Trimming took off 0 bases at V and 7 bases at J, with 7 bases between the two ends. Germline CDR1 LGHNA, CDR2 YSLEER. CDR3 length: 13 residues.

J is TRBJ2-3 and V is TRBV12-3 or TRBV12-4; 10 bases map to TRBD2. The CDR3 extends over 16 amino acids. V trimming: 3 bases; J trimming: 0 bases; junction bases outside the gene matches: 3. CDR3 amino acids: CASSLASGGSTDTQYF. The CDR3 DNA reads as TGTGCCAGCAGTTTGGCTAGCGGGGGCAGCACAGATACGCAGTATTTT.

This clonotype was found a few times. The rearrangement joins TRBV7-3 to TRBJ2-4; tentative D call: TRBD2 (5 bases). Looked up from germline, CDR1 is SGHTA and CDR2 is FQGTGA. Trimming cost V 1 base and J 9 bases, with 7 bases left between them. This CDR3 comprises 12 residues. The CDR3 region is CASSLSEGIQYF. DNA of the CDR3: TGTGCCAGCAGCTTAAGCGAGGGCATTCAGTACTTC.

The CDR3 loop is CASSLSRGADTQYF. Here the CDR3 DNA reads TGTGCCAGCAGTTTATCCAGGGGAGCAGATACGCAGTATTTT. This chain uses TRBV6-6 with TRBJ2-3, with D perhaps TRBD1 (6 bases). CDR3 length: 14 residues. Trimming took 4 bases from V and 4 from J, leaving 12 bases between them. CDR1 is MNHNY, CDR2 SVGAGI, per germline (reference sequence).

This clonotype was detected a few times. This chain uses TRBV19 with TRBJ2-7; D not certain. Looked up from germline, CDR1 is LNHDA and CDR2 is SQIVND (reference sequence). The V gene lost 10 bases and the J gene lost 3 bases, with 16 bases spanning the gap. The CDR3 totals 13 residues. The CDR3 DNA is TGTGCCACCCAAGACACCAACGGCTACGAGCAGTACTTC. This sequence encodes CATQDTNGYEQYF.

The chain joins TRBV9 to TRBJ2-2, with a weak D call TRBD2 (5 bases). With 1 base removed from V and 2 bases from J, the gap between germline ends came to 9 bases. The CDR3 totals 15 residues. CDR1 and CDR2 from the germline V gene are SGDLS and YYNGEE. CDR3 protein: CASSVSGLNTGELFF. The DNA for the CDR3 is TGTGCCAGCAGCGTAAGCGGTTTAAACACCGGGGAGCTGTTTTTT.

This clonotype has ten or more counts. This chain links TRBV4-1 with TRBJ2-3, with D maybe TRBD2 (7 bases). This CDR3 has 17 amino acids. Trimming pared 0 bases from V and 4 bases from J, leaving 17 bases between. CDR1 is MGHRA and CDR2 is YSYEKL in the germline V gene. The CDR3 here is CASSQEGGANTADTQYF. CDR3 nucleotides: TGCGCCAGCAGCCAAGAGGGGGGGGCAAACACAGCAGATACGCAGTATTTT.

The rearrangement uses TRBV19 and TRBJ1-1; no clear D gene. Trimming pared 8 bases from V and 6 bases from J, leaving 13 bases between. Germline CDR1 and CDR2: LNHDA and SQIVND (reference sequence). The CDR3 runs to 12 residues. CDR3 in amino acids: CASYTGWAEAFF. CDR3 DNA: TGTGCCAGTTACACCGGATGGGCTGAAGCTTTCTTT.

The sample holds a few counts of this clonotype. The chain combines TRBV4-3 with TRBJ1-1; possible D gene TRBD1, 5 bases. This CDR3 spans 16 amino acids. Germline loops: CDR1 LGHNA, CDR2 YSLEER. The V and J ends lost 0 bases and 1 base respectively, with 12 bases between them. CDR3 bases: TGCGCCAGCAGCCAAGATTATCAGGGCCGGAACACTGAAGCTTTCTTT. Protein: CASSQDYQGRNTEAFF.

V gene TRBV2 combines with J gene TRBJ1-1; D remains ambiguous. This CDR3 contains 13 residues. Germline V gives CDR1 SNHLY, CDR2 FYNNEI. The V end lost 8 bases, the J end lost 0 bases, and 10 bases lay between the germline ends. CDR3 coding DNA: TGTGCCAGCGCCACCCAGGTGAACACTGAAGCTTTCTTT. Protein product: CASATQVNTEAFF.

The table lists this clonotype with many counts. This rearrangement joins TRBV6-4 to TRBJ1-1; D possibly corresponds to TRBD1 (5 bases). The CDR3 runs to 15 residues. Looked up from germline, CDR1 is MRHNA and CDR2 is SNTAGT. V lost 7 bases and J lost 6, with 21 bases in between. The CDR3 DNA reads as TGTGCCAGCAAAGCACAGGAGGAAGGGGCCGCTGAAGCTTTCTTT. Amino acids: CASKAQEEGAAEAFF.

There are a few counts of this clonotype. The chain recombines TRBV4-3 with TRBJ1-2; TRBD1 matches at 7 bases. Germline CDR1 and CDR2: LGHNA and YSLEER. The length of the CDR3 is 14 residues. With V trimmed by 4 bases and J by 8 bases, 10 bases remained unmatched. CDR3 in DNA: TGCGCCAGCAGCCGACAGGGTCTATACAGGGGCTACACCTTC. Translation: CASSRQGLYRGYTF.

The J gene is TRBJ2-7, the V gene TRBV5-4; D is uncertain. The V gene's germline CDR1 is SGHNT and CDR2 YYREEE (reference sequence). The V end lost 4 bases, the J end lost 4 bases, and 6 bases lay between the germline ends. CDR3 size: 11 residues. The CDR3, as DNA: TGTGCCAGCAGCAAAGGGTACGAGCAGTACTTC. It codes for CASSKGYEQYF.

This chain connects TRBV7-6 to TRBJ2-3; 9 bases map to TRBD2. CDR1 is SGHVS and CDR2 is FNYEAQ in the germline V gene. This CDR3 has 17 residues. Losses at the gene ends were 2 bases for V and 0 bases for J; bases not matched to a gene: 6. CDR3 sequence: CASSLIAGGRSTDTQYF. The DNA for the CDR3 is TGTGCCAGCAGCTTAATTGCGGGGGGGCGGAGCACAGATACGCAGTATTTT.

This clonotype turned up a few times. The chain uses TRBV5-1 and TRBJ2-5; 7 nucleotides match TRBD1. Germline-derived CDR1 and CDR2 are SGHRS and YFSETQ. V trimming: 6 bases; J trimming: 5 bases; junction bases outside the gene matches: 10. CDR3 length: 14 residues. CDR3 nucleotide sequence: TGCGCCAGCACACTAACAGGGGTTTACGAGACCCAGTACTTC. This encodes CASTLTGVYETQYF.

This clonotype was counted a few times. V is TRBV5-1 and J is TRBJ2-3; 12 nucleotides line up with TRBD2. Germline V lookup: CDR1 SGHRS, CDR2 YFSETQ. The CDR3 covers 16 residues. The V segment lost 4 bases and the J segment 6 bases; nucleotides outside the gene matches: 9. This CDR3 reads CASSPAGTSGLDTQYF. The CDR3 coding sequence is TGCGCCAGCAGCCCGGCCGGGACTAGCGGGCTGGATACGCAGTATTTT.

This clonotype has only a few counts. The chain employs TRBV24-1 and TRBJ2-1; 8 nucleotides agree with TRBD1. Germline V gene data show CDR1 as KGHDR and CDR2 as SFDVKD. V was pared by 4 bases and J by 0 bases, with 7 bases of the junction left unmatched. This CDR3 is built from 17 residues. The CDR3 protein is CATSDVPTGGSYNEQFF. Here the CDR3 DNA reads TGTGCCACCAGTGACGTACCCACAGGGGGCTCCTACAATGAGCAGTTCTTC.

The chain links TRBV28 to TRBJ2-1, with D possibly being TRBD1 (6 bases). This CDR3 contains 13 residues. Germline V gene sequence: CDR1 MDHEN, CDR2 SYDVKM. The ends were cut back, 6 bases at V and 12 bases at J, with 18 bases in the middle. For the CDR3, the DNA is TGTGCCAGCAGATCGGGACAACCGCGTTGGCAGTTCTTC. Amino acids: CASRSGQPRWQFF.

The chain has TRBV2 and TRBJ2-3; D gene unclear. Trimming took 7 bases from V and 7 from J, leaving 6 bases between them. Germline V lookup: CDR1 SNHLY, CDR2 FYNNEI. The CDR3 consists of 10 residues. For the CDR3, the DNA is TGTGCCAGCAAGGGTAATACGCAGTATTTT. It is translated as CASKGNTQYF. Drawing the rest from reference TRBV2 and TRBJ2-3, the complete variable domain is EPEVTQTPSHQVTQMGQEVILRCVPISNHLYFYWYRQILGQKVEFLVSFYNNEISEKSEIFDDQFSVERPDGSNFTLKIRSTKLEDSAMYFCASKGNTQYFGPGTRLTVL.

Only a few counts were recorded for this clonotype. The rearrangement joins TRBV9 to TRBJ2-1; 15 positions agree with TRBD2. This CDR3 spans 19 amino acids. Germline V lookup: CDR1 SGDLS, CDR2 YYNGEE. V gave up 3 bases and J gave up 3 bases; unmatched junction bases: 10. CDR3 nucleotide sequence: TGTGCCAGCAGCGCGCCTGGCCCGGGACTAGCGGGGGGCTACAATGAGCAGTTCTTC. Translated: CASSAPGPGLAGGYNEQFF.

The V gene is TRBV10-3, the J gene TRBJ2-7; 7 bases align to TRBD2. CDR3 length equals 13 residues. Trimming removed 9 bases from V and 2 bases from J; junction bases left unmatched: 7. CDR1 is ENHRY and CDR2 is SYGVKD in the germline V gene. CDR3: CAMSRGETYEQYF. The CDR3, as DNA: TGTGCCATGAGTCGGGGGGAGACCTACGAGCAGTACTTC.

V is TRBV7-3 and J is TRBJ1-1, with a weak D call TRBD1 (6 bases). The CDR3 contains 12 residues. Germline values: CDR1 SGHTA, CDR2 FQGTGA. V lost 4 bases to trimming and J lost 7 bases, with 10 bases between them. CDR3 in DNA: TGTGCCAGCAGCTCCAGGGGTGGTGAAGCTTTCTTT. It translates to CASSSRGGEAFF.

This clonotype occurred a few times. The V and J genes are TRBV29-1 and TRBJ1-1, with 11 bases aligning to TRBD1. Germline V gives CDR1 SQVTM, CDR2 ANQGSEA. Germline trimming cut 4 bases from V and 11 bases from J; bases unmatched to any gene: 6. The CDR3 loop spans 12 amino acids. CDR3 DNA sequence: TGCAGCGTTGGAGGACAGGGGGCGAGGGCTTTCTTT. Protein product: CSVGGQGARAFF. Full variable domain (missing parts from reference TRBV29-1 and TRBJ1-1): SAVISQKPSRDICQRGTSLTIQCQVDSQVTMMFWYRQQPGQSLTLIATANQGSEATYESGFVIDKFPISRPNLTFSTLTVSNMSPEDSSIYLCSVGGQGARAFFGQGTRLTVV.

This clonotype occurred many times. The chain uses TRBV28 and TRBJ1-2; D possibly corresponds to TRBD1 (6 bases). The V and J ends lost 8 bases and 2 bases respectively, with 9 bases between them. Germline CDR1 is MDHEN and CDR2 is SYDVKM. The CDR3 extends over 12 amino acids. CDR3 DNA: TGTGCCAGCGAAGACAGGAACTATGGCTACACCTTC. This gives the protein CASEDRNYGYTF.

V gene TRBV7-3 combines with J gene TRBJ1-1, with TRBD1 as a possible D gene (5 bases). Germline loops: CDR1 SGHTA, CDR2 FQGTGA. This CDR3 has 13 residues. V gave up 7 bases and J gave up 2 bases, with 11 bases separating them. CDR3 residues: CASKGPGNTEAFF. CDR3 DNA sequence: TGTGCCAGCAAGGGGCCAGGAAACACTGAAGCTTTCTTT. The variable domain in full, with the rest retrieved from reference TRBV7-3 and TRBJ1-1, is GAGVSQTPSNKVTEKGKYVELRCDPISGHTALYWYRQSLGQGPEFLIYFQGTGAADDSGLPNDRFFAVRPEGSVSTLKIQRTERGDSAVYLCASKGPGNTEAFFGQGTRLTVV.

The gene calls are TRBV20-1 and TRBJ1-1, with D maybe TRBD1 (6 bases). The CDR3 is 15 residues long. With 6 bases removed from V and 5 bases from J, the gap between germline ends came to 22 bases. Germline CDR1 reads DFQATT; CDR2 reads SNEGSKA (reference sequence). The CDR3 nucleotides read TGCAGTGCGACCAAGGGGGGCCTTCTACGAACTGAAGCTTTCTTT. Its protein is CSATKGGLLRTEAFF.

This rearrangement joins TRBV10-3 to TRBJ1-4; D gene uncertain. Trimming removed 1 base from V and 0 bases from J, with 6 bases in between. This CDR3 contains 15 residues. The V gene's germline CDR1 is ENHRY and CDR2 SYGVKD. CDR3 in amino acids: CAISELSTTNEKLFF. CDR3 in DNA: TGTGCCATCAGTGAGTTATCGACAACTAATGAAAAACTGTTTTTT.

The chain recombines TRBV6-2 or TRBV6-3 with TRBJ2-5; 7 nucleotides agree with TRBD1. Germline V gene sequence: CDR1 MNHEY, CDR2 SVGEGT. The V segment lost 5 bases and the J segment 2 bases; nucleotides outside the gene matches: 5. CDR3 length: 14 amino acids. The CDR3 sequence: CASSLPDRQETQYF. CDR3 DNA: TGTGCCAGCAGTCTCCCGGACAGGCAAGAGACCCAGTACTTC.